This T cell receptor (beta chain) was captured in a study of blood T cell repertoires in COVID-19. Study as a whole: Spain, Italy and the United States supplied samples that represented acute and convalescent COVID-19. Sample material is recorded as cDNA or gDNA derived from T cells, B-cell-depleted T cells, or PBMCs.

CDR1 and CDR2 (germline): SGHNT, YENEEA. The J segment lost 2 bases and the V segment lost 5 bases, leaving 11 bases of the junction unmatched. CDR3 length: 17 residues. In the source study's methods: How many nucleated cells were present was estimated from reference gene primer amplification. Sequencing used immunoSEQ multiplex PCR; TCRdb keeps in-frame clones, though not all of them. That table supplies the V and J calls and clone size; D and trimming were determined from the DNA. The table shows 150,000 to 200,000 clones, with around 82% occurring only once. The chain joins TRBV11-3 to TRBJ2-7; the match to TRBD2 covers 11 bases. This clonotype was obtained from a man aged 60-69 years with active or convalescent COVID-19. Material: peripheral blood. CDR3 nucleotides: TGTGCCAGCAGCCAAGGAAGTACTAGCGGGAGTACCTACGAGCAGTACTTC. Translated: CASSQGSTSGSTYEQYF.